The next 17 T cell receptor beta chains were all read from a single sample in a study of blood T cell repertoires in COVID-19. Clones were sequenced by immunoSEQ multiplex PCR, and TCRdb holds only the in-frame ones, with some missing. Seen here are roughly 45,000 clones, roughly nine tenths observed once, and the top ten hold about 0.4%. Sequenced sample: peripheral blood. The source of these receptors is a human donor in a cohort sampled during active COVID-19.

This sequence joins TRBV19 and TRBJ1-1, with TRBD1 identical over 7 bases. CDR3 length: 16 amino acids. Unmatched junction bases numbered 6, after V lost 1 base and J lost 1 base. The germline V gene encodes CDR1 LNHDA and CDR2 SQIVND (reference sequence). The CDR3 spells CASSIGGGTENTEAFF. The DNA for the CDR3 is TGTGCCAGTAGTATAGGGGGCGGGACAGAGAACACTGAAGCTTTCTTT.

The V call is TRBV6-2 or TRBV6-3, the J call TRBJ1-1; TRBD1 agrees at 8 bases. CDR1 and CDR2 (germline): MNHEY, SVGEGT. This CDR3 has 13 residues. The V and J ends lost 6 bases and 10 bases, in that order; junction bases with no gene match: 10. CDR3 sequence reads: CASSLGTGPGAFF. CDR3 DNA: TGTGCCAGCAGCCTCGGGACAGGTCCGGGAGCTTTCTTT.

V and J are TRBV6-5 and TRBJ1-1; TRBD1 might be the D (6 bases). Germline loops: CDR1 MNHEY, CDR2 SVGAGI. This CDR3 is 13 amino acids long. V was trimmed by 7 bases and J by 3 bases, leaving 12 bases between them. CDR3 nucleotides: TGTGCCAGCAAGAGAAGGGGGTACACTGAAGCTTTCTTT. It specifies CASKRRGYTEAFF.

The rearrangement uses TRBV7-2 and TRBJ1-1; 7 bases are a match to TRBD1. V gave up 5 bases and J gave up 0 bases; unmatched junction bases: 6. Germline values: CDR1 SGHTA, CDR2 FQGNSA. The CDR3 is 15 amino acids. Here the CDR3 DNA reads TGTGCCAGCAGCCTCCGGACAGGAGTGAACACTGAAGCTTTCTTT. Its translation is CASSLRTGVNTEAFF. The full variable domain, its missing parts supplied by reference TRBV7-2 and TRBJ1-1, is GAGVSQSPSNKVTEKGKDVELRCDPISGHTALYWYRQSLGQGLEFLIYFQGNSAPDKSGLPSDRFSAERTGGSVSTLTIQRTQQEDSAVYLCASSLRTGVNTEAFFGQGTRLTVV.

This chain connects TRBV19 to TRBJ1-5; 7 bases align to TRBD1. Germline assignment: CDR1 LNHDA and CDR2 SQIVND (reference sequence). The CDR3 totals 14 residues. The V segment lost 9 bases and the J segment 3 bases; nucleotides outside the gene matches: 8. Here the CDR3 DNA reads TGTGCCAGCCAGGGACAGACGCCCAATCAGCCCCAGCATTTT. Translating it yields CASQGQTPNQPQHF.

The J gene is TRBJ1-4, the V gene TRBV5-4, with D perhaps TRBD1 (5 bases). Trimming took off 5 bases at V and 3 bases at J, with 11 bases between the two ends. CDR3 size: 14 residues. In germline, CDR1 is SGHNT, CDR2 YYREEE (reference sequence). The CDR3 bases are TGTGCCAGCAGGCGGGACGGAGCTAATGAAAAACTGTTTTTT. Its protein is CASRRDGANEKLFF. Supplemented by reference TRBV5-4 and TRBJ1-4, the full variable domain reads ETGVTQSPTHLIKTRGQQVTLRCSSQSGHNTVSWYQQALGQGPQFIFQYYREEENGRGNFPPRFSGLQFPNYSSELNVNALELDDSALYLCASRRDGANEKLFFGSGTQLSVL.

V usage is TRBV7-6 and J usage is TRBJ1-2; 11 bases agree with TRBD1. CDR3 length: 14 amino acids. J gave up 4 bases and V 5 bases, and 3 bases lay outside the gene matches. Germline values: CDR1 SGHVS, CDR2 FNYEAQ. The CDR3 is CASSPGTGGYGYTF. The CDR3 DNA reads TGTGCCAGCAGCCCGGGGACAGGGGGCTATGGCTACACCTTC.

This clone was seen a single time. This rearrangement joins TRBV15 to TRBJ2-1, with 13 positions matching TRBD2. In germline, CDR1 is LNHNV, CDR2 YYDKDF (reference sequence). The J segment lost 6 bases and the V segment lost 3 bases, leaving 5 bases of the junction unmatched. There are 16 residues in the CDR3. The CDR3 loop is CATSSRRLAGGNEQFF. The CDR3 region has the DNA TGTGCCACCAGCAGCCGCAGACTAGCGGGGGGCAATGAGCAGTTCTTC.

The gene calls are TRBV7-2 and TRBJ2-7; perhaps TRBD2 as D (5 bases). The length of the CDR3 is 14 residues. Germline V gene sequence: CDR1 SGHTA, CDR2 FQGNSA. V was clipped by 3 bases and J by 1 base, with 10 bases between them. CDR3 DNA: TGTGCCAGCAGCTTTCTCGGGATGTCCTACGAGCAGTACTTC. This encodes CASSFLGMSYEQYF.

This sequence joins TRBV6-6 and TRBJ2-7; D is unresolved. V shed 2 bases and J shed 6 bases, with 14 bases lying between them. This CDR3 has 14 residues. Germline V gene lookup returns CDR1 MNHNY and CDR2 SVGAGI (reference sequence). CDR3 nucleotides: TGTGCCAGCAGTTACATTCGGCGGTACGGCGAGCAGTACTTC. Translation: CASSYIRRYGEQYF.

This clone has just one count. V usage is TRBV5-5 and J usage is TRBJ1-1; no definite D call. V was trimmed by 2 bases and J by 3 bases, leaving 11 bases between them. Looked up from germline, CDR1 is SGHKS and CDR2 is YYEKEE (reference sequence). This CDR3 is 14 amino acids long. The CDR3 loop is CASSFPRRDTEAFF. As DNA, the CDR3 is TGTGCCAGCAGCTTCCCCAGGAGGGACACTGAAGCTTTCTTT.

This clone was seen a single time. The genes are TRBV7-9 and TRBJ1-2, with D possibly being TRBD1 (6 bases). V was shortened by 5 bases and J by 6 bases, with 19 bases between the two germline ends. This CDR3 is 15 amino acids long. Germline V gene lookup returns CDR1 SEHNR and CDR2 FQNEAQ (reference sequence). The CDR3 bases are TGTGCCAGCAGCCTAGGGGGGGTTTCGGCGGATGGCTACACCTTC. This translates into CASSLGGVSADGYTF.

This sequence joins TRBV7-2 and TRBJ2-7, with D possibly matching TRBD2 (5 bases). This CDR3 comprises 14 residues. V dropped 5 bases and J dropped 6 bases, with 17 bases sitting between them. Germline V gene data show CDR1 as SGHTA and CDR2 as FQGNSA. The CDR3 DNA is TGTGCCAGCAGCACCGCGAATGGAGGTCGCGAGCAGTACTTC. This translates into CASSTANGGREQYF.

This clone appeared a single time. The V gene is TRBV28, the J gene TRBJ2-7, with 11 nucleotides matching TRBD1. The germline V gene encodes CDR1 MDHEN and CDR2 SYDVKM. V gave up 6 bases and J gave up 9 bases; unmatched junction bases: 13. CDR3 length: 15 residues. The CDR3 loop is CASREGQGVARGQYF. CDR3 nucleotide sequence: TGTGCCAGCAGGGAGGGACAGGGGGTGGCGAGGGGGCAGTACTTC.

This rearrangement joins TRBV6-2 or TRBV6-3 to TRBJ1-1; D might be TRBD1 (5 bases). Germline CDR1 and CDR2: MNHEY and SVGEGT. V lost 5 bases, J lost 5 bases, and 9 bases lay in between. This CDR3 comprises 12 residues. The DNA of the CDR3 is TGTGCCAGCAGTAGGGGTGGTACTGAAGCTTTCTTT. This gives the protein CASSRGGTEAFF.

V gene TRBV4-3 combines with J gene TRBJ1-5, with TRBD1 matching 10 bases. V lost 0 bases, J lost 7 bases, and 9 bases stayed unmatched. This CDR3 spans 17 amino acids. From germline, CDR1 is LGHNA and CDR2 YSLEER. The CDR3 DNA reads TGCGCCAGCAGCCAAGATTGGACAGGGGGATTCAGGCAGCCCCAGCATTTT. Its translation: CASSQDWTGGFRQPQHF.

The chain recombines TRBV4-3 with TRBJ2-3; D is ambiguous. Trimming pared 3 bases from V and 4 bases from J, leaving 8 bases between. CDR1 and CDR2 (germline): LGHNA, YSLEER. This CDR3 has 13 amino acids. The CDR3 sequence: CASSHLSADTQYF. The CDR3 coding sequence is TGCGCCAGCAGCCACCTTTCTGCAGATACGCAGTATTTT.